Below, one T cell receptor beta chain is given with its context. These data come from a study of T-cell reconstitution after alpha-beta-depleted transplantation in children. Using unique molecular identifiers, the investigators prepared the TCRbeta library. Each CDR3 protein is one row after TCRdb ran MiXCR on the PCR reads. The sample has 440,000 or so distinct CDR3 sequences; under 13% are singletons. J was trimmed by 0 bases and V by 4 bases; bases with no gene match: 9. CDR3 size: 18 residues. Germline CDR1 and CDR2: MGHRA and YSYEKL. Sequenced here: PBMCs from the stem cell graft donor, sampled from the stem cell graft. The gene calls are TRBV4-1 and TRBJ2-6; 7 bases align to TRBD1. The source is a human donor who donated a stem cell graft to a child with acute myeloid leukemia. CDR3 DNA: TGCGCCAGCAGCCCTGTGGACAGGATGAGCTCTGGGGCCAACGTCCTGACTTTC. It encodes CASSPVDRMSSGANVLTF.